This T cell receptor (beta chain) appears in the sequencing data of a study of blood T cell repertoires in COVID-19. Assay: immunoSEQ multiplex PCR; the TCRdb copy retains only in-frame clones and omits some. In the table there are hundreds of thousands of clones, 80% to 90% of which are singletons. The CDR3 is made up of 16 amino acids. The ends were cut back, 6 bases at V and 0 bases at J, with 14 bases in the middle. Germline-derived CDR1 and CDR2 are MNHNY and SVGAGI (reference sequence). The sequence came from a woman aged 40 to 49 who had recovered from COVID-19. The chain links TRBV6-6 to TRBJ1-4; no clear D. The sample was peripheral blood. CDR3 amino acids: CASSRGRKATNEKLFF. The CDR3 nucleotides read TGTGCCAGCAGCCGCGGCCGAAAAGCAACTAATGAAAAACTGTTTTTT.